Each of the 5 T cell receptor beta chains below was sequenced from the same sample in a study of blood T cell repertoires in COVID-19. Produced via immunoSEQ multiplex PCR; TCRdb's table is partial and in-frame only. The top ten clones hold 1.8% of a sample with some 510,000 clones, roughly 88% of them seen once. The sequencing input was PBMCs or T cells enriched from blood (not recorded which). The receptors were sampled from a woman aged 40 to 50 who had recovered from COVID-19.

The J gene is TRBJ2-7, the V gene TRBV5-1; TRBD2 is a possible D gene (5 bases). CDR1 SGHRS and CDR2 YFSETQ come from the germline V gene. V lost 3 bases and J 0 bases, leaving 13 bases between the germline ends. The CDR3 extends over 15 amino acids. The CDR3 spells CASSSGGLSSYEQYF. The DNA of the CDR3 is TGCGCCAGCAGCTCCGGTGGACTTAGCTCCTACGAGCAGTACTTC.

The chain couples TRBV11-2 to TRBJ2-7; 9 nucleotides agree with TRBD2. The CDR3 has 14 residues. The V gene end was trimmed by 5 bases and the J gene end by 3 bases; junction bases not matched to a gene: 5. In germline, CDR1 is SGHAT, CDR2 FQNNGV. CDR3 nucleotide sequence: TGTGCCAGCAGCACTAGGACTAGCGACTACGAGCAGTACTTC. Protein: CASSTRTSDYEQYF.

The chain employs TRBV7-2 and TRBJ1-6; 8 nucleotides match TRBD1. Trimming took 3 bases from V and 2 from J; bases not matched to a gene: 6. This CDR3 comprises 17 residues. Germline V gives CDR1 SGHTA, CDR2 FQGNSA. The CDR3 reads CASSFSRTGTYNSPLHF. In nucleotides, the CDR3 is TGTGCCAGCAGCTTTTCGAGGACAGGGACCTATAATTCACCCCTCCACTTT.

The chain employs TRBV5-1 and TRBJ1-2; 9 nucleotides line up with TRBD1. The germline V gene has CDR1 SGHRS and CDR2 YFSETQ. The CDR3 consists of 14 residues. V lost 4 bases to trimming and J lost 6 bases; unmatched junction nucleotides: 7. CDR3 DNA sequence: TGCGCCAGCAGCGGGGGGACAGGGACGAATGGCTACACCTTC. The encoded protein is CASSGGTGTNGYTF.

This clone was counted once. J is TRBJ1-5 and V is TRBV19; possible D gene TRBD1, 6 bases. The length of the CDR3 is 16 residues. Looked up from germline, CDR1 is LNHDA and CDR2 is SQIVND (reference sequence). V was trimmed by 9 bases and J by 2 bases, leaving 20 bases between them. As DNA, the CDR3 is TGTGCCAGCCGAGGACAGACCGGGACGGGCAATCAGCCCCAGCATTTT. Translation gives CASRGQTGTGNQPQHF.